This is a list of T cell receptor beta chains from one sample in a study of vaccination and CD4 T cells after COVID-19. TCRdb re-called the PCR reads with MiXCR, one entry per CDR3 protein. There are thousands of distinct CDR3 sequences in the sample; under 70% occur only once, and approximately 50% lies in the top ten. The antigens for these receptors are not known. The material sequenced was CD4+ T cells from blood, cultured in vitro. The receptors here all came from a human donor who had recovered from COVID-19. Each CDR3 is given with its conserved first and last residue. D genes are given only for firm matches. Expanded clones get a size class; other rows say once, few or many, or leave the size out.

d_call clone_size j_call v_call cdr3_nt cdr3_aa
NA few TRBJ2-5 TRBV2 TGTGCCAGCAGCCCTCGGGAGACCCAGTACTTC CASSPRETQYF
TRBD1 NA TRBJ1-2 TRBV6-5 TGTGCCAGCAGTTACTACTCGCAGGGGGATAGGAGAGGTGGCTACACCTTC CASSYYSQGDRRGGYTF
NA NA TRBJ1-5 TRBV2 TGTGCCAGCAGTGTCGAGGGCGGGCAGCCCCAGCATTTT CASSVEGGQPQHF
TRBD1 NA TRBJ1-5 TRBV12-3/TRBV12-4 TGTGCCAGCAGTAGGGACAGAAACTATCAGCCCCAGCATTTT CASSRDRNYQPQHF
TRBD2 medium-sized TRBJ2-7 TRBV2 TGTGCCAGCAGTGAAGCGCTTGGTGGACTAGCACGCGAGCAGTACTTC CASSEALGGLAREQYF
TRBD2 NA TRBJ2-3 TRBV20-1 TGCAGTGCTACGACTAGCGGGGGGACAGATACGCAGTATTTT CSATTSGGTDTQYF
TRBD1 NA TRBJ1-2 TRBV2 TGTGCCAGCAATAACAGGGGCTGGTATGGCTACACCTTC CASNNRGWYGYTF
TRBD2 NA TRBJ2-2 TRBV12-3/TRBV12-4 TGTGCCAGCAGCCGGGCGGGACTAGTGACCGGGGAGCTGTTTTTT CASSRAGLVTGELFF
TRBD1 NA TRBJ1-2 TRBV20-1 TGCAGTGCTAGGGGGGAGGGCGGTGGCAGGGGGTTCTATGGCTACACCTTC CSARGEGGGRGFYGYTF
TRBD2 NA TRBJ2-2 TRBV20-1 TGCAGTGCTAGAGCAGCGGGGGGGGCGAACACCGGGGAGCTGTTTTTT CSARAAGGANTGELFF
TRBD1 NA TRBJ2-7 TRBV20-1 TGCAGTGCTGGGAAACAGGGGAGAGGGTCCGAGCAGTACTTC CSAGKQGRGSEQYF
NA NA TRBJ1-2 TRBV6-1 TGTGCCAGCAGGTCGTACGGGGCGCAGTTTAATTATGGCTACACCTTC CASRSYGAQFNYGYTF
NA NA TRBJ1-5 TRBV7-9 TGTGCCAGCAGCTTAGTAGTGGGCGGCCACAATCAGCCCCAGCATTTT CASSLVVGGHNQPQHF
NA NA TRBJ2-7 TRBV7-2 TGTGCCAGCAGCTTAGGGGTACCGAGCTCCTACGAGCAGTACTTC CASSLGVPSSYEQYF
NA few TRBJ1-6 TRBV7-2 TGTGCCAGCAGCTTTGTTCAGGGAAATTCACCCCTCCACTTT CASSFVQGNSPLHF
TRBD2 NA TRBJ2-3 TRBV6-5 TGTGCCAGCAGTTCTCAACTAGCGGGAGTGTCAGATACGCAGTATTTT CASSSQLAGVSDTQYF
NA NA TRBJ2-5 TRBV20-1 TGCAGTGCCCGCCGACAGTTCCCGGAGACCCAGTACTTC CSARRQFPETQYF
NA NA TRBJ2-7 TRBV20-1 TGCAGTGCTAGCATACGGACCACCTACGAGCAGTACTTC CSASIRTTYEQYF
TRBD2 NA TRBJ2-1 TRBV7-3 TGTGCCAGCAGCTCCGCGGGAGTTCCTGAGCAGTTCTTC CASSSAGVPEQFF
NA once TRBJ2-7 TRBV25-1 TGTGCCAGCAGTGTAACGGTATCCTACGAGCAGTACTTC CASSVTVSYEQYF
TRBD1 NA TRBJ1-6 TRBV11-3 TGTGCCAGCAGCTTTCGAGGGGGCACAGGGTGGAATTCACCCCTCCACTTT CASSFRGGTGWNSPLHF
TRBD1 NA TRBJ1-1 TRBV7-3 TGTGCCAGCAGCACAGAAGCTGGGACAGGGGGCACTGAAGCTTTCTTT CASSTEAGTGGTEAFF
TRBD1 NA TRBJ1-5 TRBV6-1 TGTGCCAGCAGCTTGGACAGGGTCGCTCGGCATTTT CASSLDRVARHF
NA NA TRBJ2-7 TRBV9 TGTGCCAGCAGCGTAGATGTTGGGGGGGCTTACGAGCAGTACTTC CASSVDVGGAYEQYF
NA NA TRBJ1-1 TRBV6-1 TGTGCCAGCAGGAGGCCGGGATTGGGGCGTACTGAAGCTTTCTTT CASRRPGLGRTEAFF
TRBD1 NA TRBJ2-7 TRBV6-1 TGTGCCAGCAGCCGACCAGGGGGACCCTACGAGCAGTACTTC CASSRPGGPYEQYF
NA NA TRBJ2-7 TRBV11-1 TGTGCCAGCAGCTTCGGACGGTCCTACGAGCAGTACTTC CASSFGRSYEQYF
NA NA TRBJ1-5 TRBV6-1 TGTGCCAGCAGTAGGTGGGGGGGAGATCAGCCCCAGCATTTT CASSRWGGDQPQHF
NA once TRBJ2-7 TRBV6-1 TGCGCCAGCAGAGGCTACGAGCAGTACTTC CASRGYEQYF
NA few TRBJ1-5 TRBV6-5 TGTGCCAGCAGTTACTCCATCAATCAGCCCCAGCATTTT CASSYSINQPQHF
TRBD1 NA TRBJ1-2 TRBV24-1 TGTGCCACCAGTGAGCGGGACAGGGGGCGATGGAGGGACTATGGCTACACCTTC CATSERDRGRWRDYGYTF
TRBD1 NA TRBJ1-5 TRBV19 TGTGCCAGTAGTGTTGGACAGGCCTTAAGGGAGCCCCAGCATTTT CASSVGQALREPQHF
NA NA TRBJ1-1 TRBV20-1 TGCAGTGCTAGACGGGACATTCGGAGCGGGAACACTGAAGCTTTCTTT CSARRDIRSGNTEAFF
TRBD1 NA TRBJ2-7 TRBV7-9 TGTGCCAGCAGCCCTGGCCAGGGGGTTCTCGAGCAGTACTTC CASSPGQGVLEQYF
NA NA TRBJ2-7 TRBV20-1 TGCAGTGCTAGAGGGGGGTGGGTGTACGAGCAGTACTTC CSARGGWVYEQYF
TRBD1 NA TRBJ1-2 TRBV7-9 TGTGCCAGCAGTCGAACAGGGGCATTGAGTGGCTACACCTTC CASSRTGALSGYTF
TRBD1 NA TRBJ1-2 TRBV20-1 TGCAGTGCCACAAGTCAGGGGACAGGGTTCCGGTATGGCTACACCTTC CSATSQGTGFRYGYTF
NA NA TRBJ1-1 TRBV20-1 TGCAGTGCTATCAAGGTTCAAGGGGACTCGCACAAACTGAACACTGAAGCTTTCTTT CSAIKVQGDSHKLNTEAFF
NA NA TRBJ1-1 TRBV20-1 TGCAGTGCTAGAGTTGGTTTGGGGCAGGAGGCCCGAAGTCGAACTGAAGCTTTCTTT CSARVGLGQEARSRTEAFF
TRBD2 NA TRBJ2-7 TRBV11-2 TGTGCCAGCAGCCCCACTAGCGGTGTCTCATACGAGCAGTACTTC CASSPTSGVSYEQYF
TRBD2 NA TRBJ2-2 TRBV20-1 TGCAGTGCTAGTAGTCGGGAGGGCCACACCGGGGAGCTGTTTTTT CSASSREGHTGELFF
TRBD1 few TRBJ1-1 TRBV20-1 TGCAGTGCTACCCTAGGACAGGGCGGCACTGAAGCTTTCTTT CSATLGQGGTEAFF
NA NA TRBJ1-6 TRBV6-1 TGTGCCAGCAGCACACGGCGAAGGGGGTTGAATTCACCCCTCCACTTT CASSTRRRGLNSPLHF
TRBD2 few TRBJ2-2 TRBV15 TGTGCCACCAGTACTTTAGCGGGGGGGCCGACCGGGGAGCTGTTTTTT CATSTLAGGPTGELFF
NA NA TRBJ1-5 TRBV7-9 TGTGCCAGCAGCTTTTCGGCGGATCAGCCCCAGCATTTT CASSFSADQPQHF
NA NA TRBJ1-5 TRBV20-1 TGCAGTGCTGACCGCTTACTCGATTTAGAACAGGGTGGCAATCAGCCCCAGCATTTT CSADRLLDLEQGGNQPQHF
NA once TRBJ2-1 TRBV6-5 TGTGCCAGCAGTTACTCGAGGGCAGGGGGGATCTACAATGAGCAGTTCTTC CASSYSRAGGIYNEQFF
NA NA TRBJ2-1 TRBV6-2/TRBV6-3 TGTGCCAGCAGCCTCACTAGCTTCTACAATGAGCAGTTCTTC CASSLTSFYNEQFF
TRBD1 NA TRBJ1-2 TRBV7-9 TGTGCCAGCAGCATAGGACAGGGCGATGGCTACACCTTC CASSIGQGDGYTF
NA once TRBJ2-7 TRBV15 TGTGCCACCAGCAGGCCGGGACGGCTCTGCGAGCAGTACTTC CATSRPGRLCEQYF
NA NA TRBJ1-2 TRBV20-1 TGCAGTGCTAGGGACGGTCCGGGGTATGGCTACACCTTC CSARDGPGYGYTF
NA NA TRBJ1-1 TRBV20-1 TGCAGTGCTGCGGGGGGGTCGATGAACACTGAAGCTTTCTTT CSAAGGSMNTEAFF
TRBD1 NA TRBJ2-7 TRBV19 TGTGCCAGTAGTAGGGCCGGGACAGGGGGCCTCTACGAGCAGTACTTC CASSRAGTGGLYEQYF
NA NA TRBJ1-5 TRBV7-9 TGTGCCAGCAGCTTAGACTACAATCAGCCCCAGCATTTT CASSLDYNQPQHF
TRBD2 NA TRBJ2-7 TRBV20-1 TGCAGTGCTAGCAGACTAGCGGGGGGATACGAGCAGTACTTC CSASRLAGGYEQYF